A single sample gave rise to the 14 T cell receptor beta chains below, sequenced in a study of shared clonotypes between healthy human individuals. Profiled with immunoSEQ multiplex PCR; TCRdb holds only in-frame clones, not every one. The sample comprises about a million clones, 60% to 85% of which are singletons, and about 1.5% rests with the top ten. Sequencing used memory CD4+ T cells sorted from blood. Subset reported: CD45RA-negative fraction. These receptors originate from a man younger than 35 in good health.

The chain uses TRBV28 and TRBJ1-6, with TRBD1 matching 8 bases. Per germline, CDR1 MDHEN and CDR2 SYDVKM. The CDR3 has 14 residues. Trimming at V came to 6 bases and at J to 7 bases, leaving 5 bases not matched to a gene. In nucleotides, the CDR3 is TGTGCCAGCAGGCAGACAGGGGAGAATTCACCCCTCCACTTT. This gives the protein CASRQTGENSPLHF.

This clone was found a few times. The chain combines TRBV19 with TRBJ2-1; no clear D. Trimming cost V 5 bases and J 5 bases, with 7 bases left between them. CDR1 and CDR2 from the germline V gene are LNHDA and SQIVND (reference sequence). The CDR3 has 12 residues. CDR3 protein: CASSLVHNEQFF. The CDR3 region has the DNA TGTGCCAGTAGTCTCGTGCACAATGAGCAGTTCTTC.

The CDR3 DNA sequence: TGCGCCAGCAGCACAATCCCTGGCCAAGAGACCCAGTACTTC. Protein: CASSTIPGQETQYF. The chain employs TRBV5-1 and TRBJ2-5; unclear D gene. The V gene's germline CDR1 is SGHRS and CDR2 YFSETQ. The CDR3 contains 14 residues. V lost 4 bases and J 1 base, leaving 11 bases between the germline ends.

This clone came up many times. The J gene is TRBJ2-5, the V gene TRBV6-1; TRBD2 matches 11 bases. The CDR3 extends over 13 amino acids. From germline, CDR1 is MNHNS and CDR2 SASEGT. Written as DNA, the CDR3 is TGTGTTAGCGGGGGGGCCACGTCAGAGACCCAGTACTTC. This codes for CVSGGATSETQYF.

The V gene is TRBV19, the J gene TRBJ1-2; 10 nucleotides line up with TRBD1. The ends lost 8 bases at V and 5 bases at J; junction bases unmatched: 5. Germline CDR1 LNHDA, CDR2 SQIVND (reference sequence). There are 13 residues in the CDR3. CDR3 bases: TGTGCCAGTCGACCGGACAGGGGGTATGGCTACACCTTC. Amino acids: CASRPDRGYGYTF.

The V and J genes are TRBV2 and TRBJ1-2; no clear D gene. The CDR3 covers 15 residues. V was shortened by 2 bases and J by 8 bases, with 18 bases between the two germline ends. Germline CDR1 and CDR2: SNHLY and FYNNEI. CDR3: CASSEIKAPLWGYTF. The CDR3 coding sequence is TGTGCCAGCAGTGAAATAAAGGCTCCCCTGTGGGGCTACACCTTC.

The chain is built from TRBV11-3 and TRBJ1-2; 9 bases are a match to TRBD1. Germline values: CDR1 SGHNT, CDR2 YENEEA. This CDR3 is 14 amino acids long. Trimming took 5 bases from V and 2 from J; bases not matched to a gene: 3. Here the CDR3 reads CASSAGQGNYGYTF. The CDR3 DNA sequence: TGTGCCAGCAGCGCAGGACAGGGGAACTATGGCTACACCTTC.

This clone was counted between two and nine times. The chain couples TRBV28 to TRBJ2-7; tentative D call: TRBD1 (5 bases). Germline assignment: CDR1 MDHEN and CDR2 SYDVKM. Trimming cost V 4 bases and J 6 bases, with 13 bases left between them. The CDR3 extends over 13 amino acids. Here the CDR3 DNA reads TGTGCCAGCAGTTCATTGGGGCCCTCCGAGCAGTACTTC. Protein sequence: CASSSLGPSEQYF.

CDR3 region: CASSWSLGSYEQYF. CDR3 DNA: TGTGCCAGCAGCTGGTCTTTGGGCTCCTACGAGCAGTACTTC. V and J are TRBV11-2 and TRBJ2-7, with D unresolved. Germline values: CDR1 SGHAT, CDR2 FQNNGV. Trimming cost V 4 bases and J 0 bases, with 10 bases left between them. This CDR3 comprises 14 residues.

The V gene is TRBV30, the J gene TRBJ2-2; 13 bases match TRBD2. CDR1 and CDR2 (germline): GTSNPN, SVGIG (reference sequence). The CDR3 runs 15 residues. Germline trimming cut 3 bases from V and 7 bases from J; bases unmatched to any gene: 5. The CDR3: CAWRLAGGPGGELFF. In DNA form, the CDR3 reads TGTGCCTGGAGACTAGCGGGAGGGCCCGGCGGGGAGCTGTTTTTT. The entire variable domain, with the rest obtained from reference TRBV30 and TRBJ2-2, is as follows: SQTIHQWPATLVQPVGSPLSLECTVEGTSNPNLYWYRQAAGRGLQLLFYSVGIGQISSEVPQNLSASRPQDRQFILSSKKLLLSDSGFYLCAWRLAGGPGGELFFGEGSRLTVL.

V and J are TRBV2 and TRBJ1-5; 7 positions agree with TRBD1. V dropped 8 bases and J dropped 5; count of bases not matched to a gene: 6. The CDR3 runs 13 residues. Germline V gene sequence: CDR1 SNHLY, CDR2 FYNNEI. DNA of the CDR3: TGTGCCAGCGGAGACAGGGAGGATCAGCCCCAGCATTTT. It translates to CASGDREDQPQHF.

The rearrangement joins TRBV29-1 to TRBJ2-1; 7 positions agree with TRBD1. J lost 5 bases, V lost 7 bases, and 11 bases had no gene match. Germline V gives CDR1 SQVTM, CDR2 ANQGSEA. This CDR3 region has 14 residues. CDR3 protein: CSAGQALAHNEQFF. The CDR3 bases are TGCAGCGCCGGACAGGCCTTAGCTCACAATGAGCAGTTCTTC.

The chain joins TRBV6-1 to TRBJ2-7; TRBD2 matches 7 bases. The CDR3 is 19 amino acids. The V segment lost 2 bases and the J segment 2 bases; nucleotides outside the gene matches: 18. From germline, CDR1 is MNHNS and CDR2 SASEGT. The CDR3 spells CASSELGPAKASGTYEQYF. In DNA, the CDR3 is TGTGCCAGCAGTGAACTTGGACCGGCGAAGGCTAGCGGAACCTACGAGCAGTACTTC.

The chain couples TRBV7-2 to TRBJ2-1; perhaps D is TRBD1 or TRBD2 (5 bases each). With 5 bases removed from V and 4 bases from J, the gap between germline ends came to 18 bases. Germline V gene data show CDR1 as SGHTA and CDR2 as FQGNSA. This CDR3 spans 16 amino acids. The CDR3, as DNA: TGTGCCAGCAGCCCCCGGGGCAGTAGAATTTACAATGAGCAGTTCTTC. This codes for CASSPRGSRIYNEQFF.